This T cell receptor (beta chain) appears in the sequencing data of a study of blood T cell repertoires in COVID-19 (dated by TCRdb to about 2020). Study-wide context: Samples from collaborators originated in the United States, Italy and Spain and spanned both the acute and convalescent phases of COVID-19. The material from the prospective study consisted of cDNA or gDNA derived from T cells, B-cell-depleted T cells, or PBMCs. Subjects who had been exposed to COVID-19, were actively infected with it, or had recovered from it provided the deeply sampled blood TCRbeta repertoires that made up the dataset. A freely available public database, intended as a resource for researchers studying the immune response to SARS-CoV-2, is where the repertoires were released. Samples came from the ongoing ImmuneRACE study (first 160 participants) plus 1,254 subjects from 6 global collaborators. Sample metadata almost always included a de-identified subject ID, COVID-19 status, age in years and sex. Where available, HLA class I and class II types were taken from metadata supplied by the sample provider and were not determined by assay-based typing. Broad study findings and their caveats: The amount of clinical and demographic metadata varied by source and participant and was provided uncurated.

With regard to this clone: Its antigen is unknown. No base quality values were provided; no much bigger clone lies one nucleotide off.

After removal of 4 bases from V and 4 bases from J, the junction retains 15 bases not matched to a gene. According to the germline V gene, CDR1 reads LGHNA and CDR2 reads YNFKEQ. The CDR3 starts with the cysteine, ends with the phenylalanine, and has 18 residues. Just the 54-base CDR3 DNA is kept, in frame starting at base 1. The immunoSEQ Assay, a bias-controlled multiplex PCR, was used to amplify TCRbeta CDR3 regions from genomic DNA. In the original analysis: The number of nucleated cells in each sample was estimated from the amplification of reference gene primers within the assay. To quantify the absolute abundance of each unique TCRbeta CDR3 rearrangement, sequence reads were collapsed and filtered. For each sample, productive Simpson clonality was calculated by taking the square root of Simpson's diversity index across productive rearrangements. TCRdb re-hosts the immuneACCESS table, in-frame sequences only. Its copies lack some clones; in the studies checked, an unresolved V gene accounts for under half of them, and the cause for the rest is not known. That table gives V, J and clone size, and the DNA gave D and trimming. Across this sample there are a few hundred thousand clones, with 85% seen only once. The ten largest clones capture 2% to 3% of the sample.

Participants in the prospective study were enrolled through a virtual design, were aged about 18 to 100 years, and lived in about two dozen United States geographic areas. Cohort assignment in the prospective study relied on participant-reported clinical history from a screening survey and a study questionnaire. For ImmuneRACE Cohort 3, a participant was defined as recovered based on two consecutive negative NP/OP PCR tests, clearance by a healthcare professional, or resolution of symptoms. In the prospective study, whole blood, serum and a nasopharyngeal or oropharyngeal swab were collected from each participant by mobile phlebotomists. Participants in the prospective study had the option to provide additional blood draws and questionnaires over an approximately 2-month period. Before DNA extraction, prospective study blood samples were shipped either frozen or at room temperature.

The receptor chain draws on TRBV4-2 and TRBJ2-3; TRBD1 matches 9 bases in the middle. The TCR comes from a woman aged 45-65 years who had recovered from COVID-19. Sequencing was done on a sample of PBMCs or T cells enriched from blood (not recorded which). The CDR3 region: CASSLPRIRTGESDTQYF. The DNA sequence follows: TGTGCCAGCAGCCTCCCGAGAATAAGGACAGGGGAATCAGATACGCAGTATTTT.